A single sample is the source of the 10 T cell receptor beta chains below, sequenced in a study of T cells in Graves' hyperthyroidism and ophthalmopathy. Using RNA transcripts as the source, TCR beta CDR3 regions were amplified. First-round RT-PCR of the TCR CDR3 relied on the HTBI primer set. TCRdb ran MiXCR on the multiplex PCR reads and lists one entry per CDR3 protein. The sample has some 400,000 distinct CDR3 sequences; 11% to 15% are singletons. The sequencing sample was made of blood. The receptors come from a woman aged 55 to 70 with Graves' hyperthyroidism.

Within the sample, this clonotype is medium-sized. The J gene is TRBJ2-7, the V gene TRBV12-3 or TRBV12-4; the D call may be TRBD1 or TRBD2 (5 bases each). V lost 6 bases and J 4 bases, leaving 10 bases between the germline ends. The CDR3 sequence is 12 residues long. As DNA, the CDR3 is TGTGCCAGCAGCCGGGACCTATACGAGCAGTACTTC. It yields the protein CASSRDLYEQYF.

This clonotype was seen many times. An end of the junction does not agree with germline; a read error may underlie this. This chain connects TRBV7-9 to TRBJ1-2; the D gene is possibly TRBD1 (6 bases). The CDR3 has 13 residues. Germline V gene sequence: CDR1 SEHNR, CDR2 FQNEAQ (reference sequence). The CDR3 DNA sequence: TGTGCCAGCAGTTTAGCAGGGGATTATGGCTACACCTTC. It is translated as CASSLAGDYGYTF.

CDR3 residues: CASGLAGISYNEQFF. In DNA form, the CDR3 reads TGTGCCAGCGGACTAGCGGGAATTTCCTACAATGAGCAGTTCTTC. The chain carries TRBV27 and TRBJ2-1; 12 positions agree with TRBD2. The CDR3 has 15 amino acids. Germline V gene lookup returns CDR1 MNHEY and CDR2 SMNVEV (reference sequence). The J segment lost 1 base and the V segment lost 8 bases, leaving 3 bases of the junction unmatched.

This clonotype occurred many times. V is TRBV20-1 and J is TRBJ1-3; TRBD1 matches at 7 bases. The CDR3 covers 14 residues. From germline, CDR1 is DFQATT and CDR2 SNEGSKA (reference sequence). J gave up 3 bases and V 6 bases, and 8 bases lay outside the gene matches. Here the CDR3 DNA reads TGCAGTGCCAATTTCAGGGGGTATGGAAACACCATATATTTT. This codes for CSANFRGYGNTIYF.

This clonotype was counted many times. The chain employs TRBV7-9 and TRBJ2-1; TRBD1 matches at 9 bases. This CDR3 is built from 15 residues. Germline loops: CDR1 SEHNR, CDR2 FQNEAQ (reference sequence). The J segment lost 6 bases and the V segment lost 3 bases, leaving 6 bases of the junction unmatched. DNA for the CDR3: TGTGCCAGCAGCTTGGGACAGGGTCCGTCCAATGAGCAGTTCTTC. Residues: CASSLGQGPSNEQFF.

The CDR3 reads CASRSTVNEKLFF. Here the CDR3 DNA reads TGTGCCAGCAGGTCGACGGTTAATGAAAAACTGTTTTTT. The chain couples TRBV12-3 or TRBV12-4 to TRBJ1-4; D not certain. CDR3 length: 13 residues. V was trimmed by 6 bases and J by 4 bases, leaving 9 bases between them.

In its sample, this clonotype was seen many times. The CDR3 is CASSITHNEQFF. CDR3 DNA sequence: TGTGCCAGCAGCATTACGCACAATGAGCAGTTCTTC. V is TRBV7-2 and J is TRBJ2-1; D remains ambiguous. The CDR3 length is 12 residues. The germline V gene has CDR1 SGHTA and CDR2 FQGNSA. Between the trimmed V and J ends, which lost 5 bases and 5 bases, there was a span of 7 bases.

At least ten counts were recorded for this clonotype. The chain couples TRBV3-1 to TRBJ1-5, with TRBD1 as a possible D gene (6 bases). CDR3 length: 15 residues. Germline-derived CDR1 and CDR2 are LGHDT and YNNKEL (reference sequence). V was cut by 4 bases and J by 4 bases, with 14 bases left in between. The CDR3 region has the DNA TGTGCCAGCAGCCGCTCAGACAGGCCTAATCAGCCCCAGCATTTT. The encoded protein is CASSRSDRPNQPQHF.

The sample holds many counts of this clonotype. The rearrangement uses TRBV30 and TRBJ1-1, with TRBD1 matching over 8 bases. Germline assignment: CDR1 GTSNPN and CDR2 SVGIG (reference sequence). J was trimmed by 6 bases and V by 5 bases; bases with no gene match: 5. The CDR3 extends over 12 amino acids. Here the CDR3 DNA reads TGTGCCTGGTCCCAGGGGGCTGCTGAAGCTTTCTTT. Its translation: CAWSQGAAEAFF.

A remark on this clonotype: Germline is not matched at one junction end, which may reflect a read error. The CDR3 DNA reads as TGCGCCAGCAGTGGGGGGCTGTACAATAAGCAGTTCTTC. This gives the protein CASSGGLYNKQFF. This chain links TRBV5-1 with TRBJ2-1, with D perhaps assigned TRBD1 or TRBD2 (6 bases each). Germline V CDR1 and CDR2: SGHRS, YFSETQ. The CDR3 runs to 13 residues.